This note documents a single T cell receptor beta chain sequence. Its antigen is unidentified. The repertoire was sequenced with immunoSEQ multiplex PCR; TCRdb's copy has only in-frame clones and lacks some. The repertoire includes around 120,000 clones, about 91% of them detected once, and less than 6% sits in the top ten. V lost 4 bases and J lost 4, with 18 bases in between. Germline V gene data show CDR1 as MNHNY and CDR2 as SVGAGI (reference sequence). This CDR3 comprises 16 residues. This entry belongs to a study of T cell responses to AZD1222 COVID-19 vaccine. Overall study: Samples with a second dose at about 4 or about 12 weeks were pooled together. Study-wide findings and caveats: Clonal diversity was possibly underestimated, and white British individuals and females predominated among donors. Seropositive status at baseline applied to only a handful of AZD1222 recipients. Vaccination with two AZD1222 doses was followed by a rise in Spike-specific TCR breadth and depth.

The source of this sequence is an adult in good health. The chain is built from TRBV6-6 and TRBJ2-3; tentative D call: TRBD2 (7 bases). Sequencing used peripheral blood, obtained on day 0 of AZD1222 vaccination. CDR3 protein: CASSSYTGGSSDTQYF. The CDR3 DNA reads as TGTGCCAGCAGTTCCTATACGGGGGGCTCTTCAGATACGCAGTATTTT.